The clone carrying this TCR beta chain has just one count. What it binds is not known. The source of the sample is a study of cytomegalovirus exposure and HLA in healthy donors. Overall study context: Later analysis reported that the 95 to 150 validation repertoires shared the platform of the 500 to 750 first-cohort repertoires. Study findings and constraints: Researchers counted roughly 150 TCR beta chains as cytomegalovirus-associated. Reports credit the classifier with highly specific, highly sensitive diagnosis of cytomegalovirus status. Through in vitro validation, three CMV-associated chains were shown to be specific for CMV antigens.

Data came from immunoSEQ multiplex PCR; TCRdb stores just in-frame clones and leaves some out. The table has hundreds of thousands of clones, 86% seen once. V dropped 10 bases and J dropped 2 bases, with 21 bases sitting between them. The CDR3 sequence is 15 residues long. Germline values: CDR1 SNHLY, CDR2 FYNNEI. The sequence was collected from a woman aged 18-29 years in good health and CMV-seronegative. This chain joins TRBV2 and TRBJ2-7, with D perhaps TRBD1 (7 bases). The sequenced sample was PBMCs. The CDR3 DNA reads TGTGCCATTCGATCAGGGGGGCCCGACCCCTACGAGCAGTACTTC. Translating gives CAIRSGGPDPYEQYF.